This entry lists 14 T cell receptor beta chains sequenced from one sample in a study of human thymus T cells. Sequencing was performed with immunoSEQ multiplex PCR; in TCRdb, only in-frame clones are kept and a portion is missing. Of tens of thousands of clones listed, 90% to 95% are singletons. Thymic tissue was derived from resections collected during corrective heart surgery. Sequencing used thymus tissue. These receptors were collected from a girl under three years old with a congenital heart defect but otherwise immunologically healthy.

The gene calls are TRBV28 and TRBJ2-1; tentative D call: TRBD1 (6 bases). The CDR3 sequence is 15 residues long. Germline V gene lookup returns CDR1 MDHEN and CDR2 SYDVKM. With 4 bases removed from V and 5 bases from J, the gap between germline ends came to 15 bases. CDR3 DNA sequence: TGTGCCAGCAGTTCCTTGGTGACAGGTAACAATGAGCAGTTCTTC. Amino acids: CASSSLVTGNNEQFF.

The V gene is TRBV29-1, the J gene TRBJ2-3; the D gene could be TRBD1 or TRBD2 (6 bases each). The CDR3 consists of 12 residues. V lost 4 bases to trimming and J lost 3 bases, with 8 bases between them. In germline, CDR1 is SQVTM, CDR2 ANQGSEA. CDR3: CSVAGATDTQYF. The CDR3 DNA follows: TGCAGCGTTGCGGGGGCAACAGATACGCAGTATTTT.

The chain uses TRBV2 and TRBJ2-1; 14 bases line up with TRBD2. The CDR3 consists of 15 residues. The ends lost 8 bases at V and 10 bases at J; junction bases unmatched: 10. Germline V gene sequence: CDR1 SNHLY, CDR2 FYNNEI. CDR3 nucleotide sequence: TGTGCCAGCTTCCCCGGGACTAGCGGGAGTAGCGAGCAGTTCTTC. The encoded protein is CASFPGTSGSSEQFF.

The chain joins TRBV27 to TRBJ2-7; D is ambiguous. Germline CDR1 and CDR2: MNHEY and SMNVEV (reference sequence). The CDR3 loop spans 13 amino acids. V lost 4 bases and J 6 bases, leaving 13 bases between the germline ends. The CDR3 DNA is TGTGCCAGCAGTTCGGTGGTTGGGCGCGAGCAGTACTTC. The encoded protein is CASSSVVGREQYF.

The DNA for the CDR3 is TGCGCCAGCAGCCAAGACATGGCGGGGACAGGGGCGGCAGATACGCAGTATTTT. As protein: CASSQDMAGTGAADTQYF. V gene TRBV4-1 combines with J gene TRBJ2-3; 10 bases are shared with TRBD1. V lost 0 bases and J lost 4; bases outside the gene matches: 10. The germline V gene has CDR1 MGHRA and CDR2 YSYEKL. The CDR3 extends over 18 amino acids.

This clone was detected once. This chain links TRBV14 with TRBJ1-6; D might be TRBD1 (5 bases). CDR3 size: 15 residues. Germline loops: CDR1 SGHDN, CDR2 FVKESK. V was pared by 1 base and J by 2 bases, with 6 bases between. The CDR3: CASSQARAYNSPLHF. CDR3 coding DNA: TGTGCCAGCAGCCAAGCCAGGGCCTATAATTCACCCCTCCACTTT.

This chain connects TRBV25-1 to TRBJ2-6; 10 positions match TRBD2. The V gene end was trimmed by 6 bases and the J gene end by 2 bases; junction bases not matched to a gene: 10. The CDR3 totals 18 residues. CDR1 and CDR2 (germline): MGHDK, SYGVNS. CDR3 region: CASSPRDSGRPGANVLTF. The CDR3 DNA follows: TGTGCCAGCAGCCCGAGGGATAGCGGGAGGCCTGGGGCCAACGTCCTGACTTTC.

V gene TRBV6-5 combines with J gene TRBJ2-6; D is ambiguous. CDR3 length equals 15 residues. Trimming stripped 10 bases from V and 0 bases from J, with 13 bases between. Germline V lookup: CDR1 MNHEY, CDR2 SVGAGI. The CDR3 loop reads CATRKGDSGANVLTF. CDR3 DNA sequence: TGTGCCACCCGGAAAGGAGACTCTGGGGCCAACGTCCTGACTTTC.

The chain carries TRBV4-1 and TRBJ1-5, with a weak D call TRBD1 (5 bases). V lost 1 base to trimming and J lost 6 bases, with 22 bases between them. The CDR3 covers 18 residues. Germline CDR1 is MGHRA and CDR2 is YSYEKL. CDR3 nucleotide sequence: TGCGCCAGCAGCCAAGGACTGACAGCACCGGTCAGTATTCAGCCCCAGCATTTT. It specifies CASSQGLTAPVSIQPQHF.

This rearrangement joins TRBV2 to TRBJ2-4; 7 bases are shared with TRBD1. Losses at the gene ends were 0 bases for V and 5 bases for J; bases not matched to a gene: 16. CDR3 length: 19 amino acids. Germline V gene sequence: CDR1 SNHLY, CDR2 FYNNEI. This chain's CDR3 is CASSEAQQGLLNGENIQYF. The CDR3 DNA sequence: TGTGCCAGCAGTGAAGCTCAACAGGGGCTCCTAAATGGGGAAAACATTCAGTACTTC.

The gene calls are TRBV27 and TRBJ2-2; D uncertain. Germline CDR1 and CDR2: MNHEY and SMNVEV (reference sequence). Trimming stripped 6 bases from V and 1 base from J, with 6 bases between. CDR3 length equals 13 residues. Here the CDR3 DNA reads TGTGCCAGCAGGTCAAGGAACACCGGGGAGCTGTTTTTT. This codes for CASRSRNTGELFF.

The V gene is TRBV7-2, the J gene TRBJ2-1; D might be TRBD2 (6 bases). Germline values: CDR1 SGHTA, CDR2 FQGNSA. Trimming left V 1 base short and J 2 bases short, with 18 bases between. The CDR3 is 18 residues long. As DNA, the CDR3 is TGTGCCAGCAGCTTAGTGAGTCTAGCGCGGGACGCCTACAATGAGCAGTTCTTC. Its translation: CASSLVSLARDAYNEQFF.

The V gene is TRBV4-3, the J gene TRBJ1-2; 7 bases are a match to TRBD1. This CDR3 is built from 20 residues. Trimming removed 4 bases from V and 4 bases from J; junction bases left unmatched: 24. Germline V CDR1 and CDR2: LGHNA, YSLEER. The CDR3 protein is CASSLTRGGQGVHWGYGYTF. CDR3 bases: TGCGCCAGCAGCCTCACTAGAGGGGGCCAGGGGGTGCATTGGGGCTATGGCTACACCTTC.

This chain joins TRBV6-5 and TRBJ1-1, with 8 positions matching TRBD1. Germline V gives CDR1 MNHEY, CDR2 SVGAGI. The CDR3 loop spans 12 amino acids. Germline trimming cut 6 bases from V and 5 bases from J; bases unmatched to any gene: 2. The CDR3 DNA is TGTGCCAGCAGACAGGGGGTAACTGAAGCTTTCTTT. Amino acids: CASRQGVTEAFF.